This TCR beta chain is drawn from a study of T cells in Graves' hyperthyroidism and ophthalmopathy. Study outcomes and limitations: Model predictions of ophthalmopathy came a median around 6.5 months before onset.

This clonotype has more than one count but fewer than ten. The antigen is not known. TCR beta CDR3 regions were amplified from RNA. First-round RT-PCR targeting the TCR CDR3 was performed with the HTBI primer set. MiXCR, run by TCRdb on the multiplex PCR reads, gives a single entry per CDR3 protein. The sample has around 520,000 distinct CDR3 sequences; about 15% are singletons. The V segment lost 5 bases and the J segment 9 bases; nucleotides outside the gene matches: 9. CDR3 length equals 14 residues. Germline values: CDR1 MDHEN, CDR2 SYDVKM. The V call is TRBV28, the J call TRBJ1-1; TRBD1 agrees at 10 bases. The receptor was isolated from a woman aged 18-29 years with Graves' hyperthyroidism. The sample comprised blood. The CDR3 reads CASSLRDRGGQAFF. For the CDR3, the DNA is TGTGCCAGCAGTCTCCGGGACAGGGGAGGCCAAGCTTTCTTT.